The 31 T cell receptor beta chains given below trace back to one sample, sequenced in a study of blood T cell repertoires in COVID-19. Using immunoSEQ multiplex PCR, the repertoire was profiled, and TCRdb retains in-frame clones only, with some absent. The sample yields 150,000 to 200,000 clones, roughly 80% seen once. The material sequenced was peripheral blood. The receptors stem from a human donor in a cohort sampled during active COVID-19.

The V call is TRBV4-2, the J call TRBJ1-5, with 10 bases that match TRBD1. The germline CDR1 and CDR2 sequences are LGHNA and YNFKEQ. The CDR3 spans 16 residues. The V segment lost 0 bases and the J segment 6 bases; nucleotides outside the gene matches: 5. The CDR3 coding sequence is TGTGCCAGCAGCCAAGATAGGGACAGGGGAGGTCAGCCCCAGCATTTT. It yields the protein CASSQDRDRGGQPQHF.

The gene calls are TRBV14 and TRBJ1-6, with D maybe TRBD1 (6 bases). This CDR3 contains 14 residues. V lost 4 bases and J lost 7, with 11 bases in between. Germline-derived CDR1 and CDR2 are SGHDN and FVKESK. The CDR3 here is CASSLGGLNSPLHF. Here the CDR3 DNA reads TGTGCCAGCAGCCTAGGGGGATTGAATTCACCCCTCCACTTT.

The chain recombines TRBV6-5 with TRBJ1-2; possibly TRBD1 for D (5 bases). Germline V gene lookup returns CDR1 MNHEY and CDR2 SVGAGI. The V end was cut by 5 bases, the J end by 5 bases, with 15 bases between. This CDR3 has 14 amino acids. CDR3 nucleotide sequence: TGTGCCAGCAGTCAGTTGAGTACAGGTTATGGCTACACCTTC. Its translation is CASSQLSTGYGYTF.

The chain is built from TRBV9 and TRBJ2-7; 7 bases fit TRBD2. Germline CDR1 SGDLS, CDR2 YYNGEE. The CDR3 has 14 residues. J was trimmed by 3 bases and V by 2 bases; bases with no gene match: 5. CDR3 amino acids: CASSVASGGYEQYF. The CDR3 nucleotides are TGTGCCAGCAGCGTGGCTAGCGGAGGCTACGAGCAGTACTTC.

J is TRBJ1-2 and V is TRBV7-9; D unresolved. V shed 8 bases and J shed 4 bases, with 14 bases lying between them. Looked up from germline, CDR1 is SEHNR and CDR2 is FQNEAQ (reference sequence). CDR3 length equals 13 residues. The CDR3: CASAAPSPYGYTF. The CDR3 DNA follows: TGTGCCAGCGCGGCTCCGTCCCCCTATGGCTACACCTTC.

The chain uses TRBV5-6 and TRBJ1-2; 8 bases line up with TRBD1. In germline, CDR1 is SGHDT, CDR2 YYEEEE. The CDR3 spans 15 residues. The V gene end was trimmed by 5 bases and the J gene end by 0 bases; junction bases not matched to a gene: 6. CDR3 residues: CASSPRTGSNYGYTF. For the CDR3, the DNA is TGTGCCAGCAGTCCCCGGACAGGGTCTAACTATGGCTACACCTTC.

This clone was observed once. The V call is TRBV7-8, the J call TRBJ1-1; D is uncertain. Trimming took off 5 bases at V and 7 bases at J, with 11 bases between the two ends. The CDR3 has 12 residues. Germline values: CDR1 SGHVS, CDR2 FQNEAQ. CDR3 residues: CASSPRGSEAFF. CDR3 sequence (DNA): TGTGCCAGCAGCCCCCGTGGCAGTGAAGCTTTCTTT.

V gene TRBV18 combines with J gene TRBJ2-7, with a weak D call TRBD1 (5 bases). CDR3 size: 16 residues. CDR1 and CDR2 from the germline V gene are KGHSH and LQKENI. V shed 6 bases and J shed 0 bases, with 18 bases lying between them. Here the CDR3 reads CASSPSVRGPSYEQYF. Here the CDR3 DNA reads TGTGCCAGCTCTCCTTCGGTAAGGGGCCCCTCCTACGAGCAGTACTTC.

The chain is built from TRBV19 and TRBJ2-7; D possibly corresponds to TRBD1 (6 bases). The CDR3 contains 15 residues. Trimming cost V 5 bases and J 4 bases, with 18 bases left between them. The germline V gene has CDR1 LNHDA and CDR2 SQIVND (reference sequence). Written as DNA, the CDR3 is TGTGCCAGTAGTCCCGACAGTGGACAGTTTTACGAGCAGTACTTC. As protein: CASSPDSGQFYEQYF.

CDR3 bases: TGTGCCAGCAGTCCCGGGATACGGGGGGAGACCCAGTACTTC. It codes for CASSPGIRGETQYF. This chain connects TRBV28 to TRBJ2-5; weak D call: TRBD2 (6 bases). Germline V gene lookup returns CDR1 MDHEN and CDR2 SYDVKM. The CDR3 runs 14 residues. Trimming left V 5 bases short and J 5 bases short, with 15 bases between.

In this sample, this clone turned up once. The rearrangement uses TRBV5-8 and TRBJ1-5, with 8 bases fitting TRBD1. The trim removed 2 bases at V and 7 bases at J, leaving 5 bases unmatched. Looked up from germline, CDR1 is SGHTS and CDR2 is YDEGEE. The CDR3 has 14 amino acids. Here the CDR3 reads CASSFGQGRQPQHF. CDR3 in DNA: TGTGCCAGCAGCTTCGGACAGGGCAGGCAGCCCCAGCATTTT.

J is TRBJ2-1 and V is TRBV5-1; maybe TRBD2 (6 bases). Between the trimmed V and J ends, which lost 0 bases and 5 bases, there was a span of 12 bases. The CDR3 is 15 residues long. Germline loops: CDR1 SGHRS, CDR2 YFSETQ. The CDR3 DNA is TGCGCCAGCAGCTTGGGGTGGGAGGTGGACAATGAGCAGTTCTTC. Translation gives CASSLGWEVDNEQFF.

This clone was seen once. The chain couples TRBV28 to TRBJ2-1, with D perhaps TRBD1 (6 bases). Trimming left V 5 bases short and J 3 bases short, with 14 bases between. CDR3 length equals 15 residues. Germline V gives CDR1 MDHEN, CDR2 SYDVKM. CDR3 sequence: CASSPRTVVYNEQFF. The CDR3, as DNA: TGTGCCAGCAGTCCCCGGACAGTAGTCTACAATGAGCAGTTCTTC.

CDR3 amino acids: CASSEDRPYEQYF. The CDR3 nucleotides read TGTGCCAGCAGTGAAGACAGACCTTACGAGCAGTACTTC. The chain uses TRBV6-1 and TRBJ2-7; no definite D call. CDR1 is MNHNS and CDR2 is SASEGT in the germline V gene. Trimming shortened V by 1 base and J by 4 bases, and 8 bases separated the two germline ends. This CDR3 has 13 amino acids.

The chain has TRBV18 and TRBJ1-1; 9 bases agree with TRBD1. V lost 8 bases and J lost 5; bases outside the gene matches: 6. Germline loops: CDR1 KGHSH, CDR2 LQKENI. The CDR3 sequence is 13 residues long. The CDR3 DNA follows: TGTGCCAGCACCAGGACAGGGGTAACTGAAGCTTTCTTT. Its translation: CASTRTGVTEAFF.

The DNA for the CDR3 is TGCAGCGTTGAAGGTTTTAGGACAGAGAACACTGAAGCTTTCTTT. Protein product: CSVEGFRTENTEAFF. This rearrangement joins TRBV29-1 to TRBJ1-1, with D tentatively TRBD1 (6 bases). This CDR3 region has 15 residues. Trimming stripped 1 base from V and 1 base from J, with 13 bases between. In germline, CDR1 is SQVTM, CDR2 ANQGSEA.

This rearrangement joins TRBV9 to TRBJ1-3, with 7 bases matching TRBD1. The CDR3 covers 15 residues. CDR1 is SGDLS and CDR2 is YYNGEE in the germline V gene. Trimming at V came to 3 bases and at J to 6 bases, leaving 9 bases not matched to a gene. The CDR3 coding sequence is TGTGCCAGCAGCGAACTCGGGACAGTCACAAACACCATATATTTT. Amino acid sequence: CASSELGTVTNTIYF.

The V call is TRBV29-1, the J call TRBJ2-5; possible D gene TRBD1, 6 bases. The CDR3 spans 11 residues. V lost 4 bases to trimming and J lost 4 bases, with 7 bases between them. The germline gives CDR1 SQVTM, CDR2 ANQGSEA. The CDR3 region is CSVVGGETQYF. Here the CDR3 DNA reads TGCAGCGTTGTAGGGGGAGAGACCCAGTACTTC.

The chain recombines TRBV7-2 with TRBJ2-7, with D perhaps matching TRBD2 (5 bases). Germline V gene data show CDR1 as SGHTA and CDR2 as FQGNSA. V gave up 4 bases and J gave up 3 bases, with 10 bases separating them. The CDR3 sequence is 13 residues long. For the CDR3, the DNA is TGTGCCAGCAGCTCGGACTTATACTACGAGCAGTACTTC. Translation: CASSSDLYYEQYF.

V usage is TRBV7-8 and J usage is TRBJ2-7; no reliable D call. V was trimmed by 5 bases and J by 1 base, leaving 9 bases between them. Germline V lookup: CDR1 SGHVS, CDR2 FQNEAQ. This CDR3 is built from 13 residues. The chain's CDR3 is CASSPTDSYEQYF. The CDR3, as DNA: TGTGCCAGCAGCCCCACAGATTCCTACGAGCAGTACTTC.

The chain uses TRBV5-1 and TRBJ2-5; 8 bases fit TRBD1. The CDR3 loop spans 14 amino acids. The germline gives CDR1 SGHRS, CDR2 YFSETQ. V shed 2 bases and J 1 base; nucleotides not matched to a gene: 1. The CDR3 coding sequence is TGCGCCAGCAGCTTTACAGGGGGCCAAGAGACCCAGTACTTC. Protein product: CASSFTGGQETQYF.

The chain combines TRBV12-2 with TRBJ1-1; the table calls TRBD1, which could not be checked here. TRBV12-2 is designated a pseudogene. The CDR3 totals 15 residues. CDR3: CASRLGTALNTEAFF. CDR3 sequence (DNA): TGTGCAAGTCGCTTAGGAACAGCCTTGAACACTGAAGCTTTCTTT.

V usage is TRBV11-2 and J usage is TRBJ1-6; possibly TRBD1 for D (6 bases). V lost 5 bases and J 7 bases, leaving 12 bases between the germline ends. The CDR3 sequence is 14 residues long. CDR1 is SGHAT and CDR2 is FQNNGV in the germline V gene. This CDR3 reads CASSQGRENSPLHF. For the CDR3, the DNA is TGTGCCAGCAGCCAGGGGAGAGAAAATTCACCCCTCCACTTT.

The table lists this clone with a few counts. The V and J genes are TRBV9 and TRBJ1-1; D not resolved. The CDR3 contains 14 residues. Germline CDR1 and CDR2: SGDLS and YYNGEE. V lost 6 bases and J 3 bases, leaving 15 bases between the germline ends. Written as DNA, the CDR3 is TGTGCCAGCAAAACGCAACCCACGGACACTGAAGCTTTCTTT. This gives the protein CASKTQPTDTEAFF.

The V and J genes are TRBV6-2 or TRBV6-3 and TRBJ1-2; maybe TRBD1 (5 bases). The ends were cut back, 5 bases at V and 4 bases at J, with 14 bases in the middle. This CDR3 contains 14 residues. Germline V lookup: CDR1 MNHEY, CDR2 SVGEGT. CDR3 residues: CASSLYRQSYGYTF. The DNA for the CDR3 is TGTGCCAGCAGTCTCTACCGACAGAGCTATGGCTACACCTTC.

This chain uses TRBV5-1 with TRBJ2-7, with 9 bases identical to TRBD1. Trimming removed 4 bases from V and 5 bases from J; junction bases left unmatched: 10. Germline V gene sequence: CDR1 SGHRS, CDR2 YFSETQ. The CDR3 is made up of 15 amino acids. CDR3 bases: TGCGCCAGCAGCCTAACCGGGACAGGGAGTGACGAGCAGTACTTC. It yields the protein CASSLTGTGSDEQYF.

V usage is TRBV2 and J usage is TRBJ2-5; 11 bases are shared with TRBD2. Germline V gene data show CDR1 as SNHLY and CDR2 as FYNNEI. V shed 6 bases, J shed 0 bases, and the junction held 6 bases outside the gene matches. CDR3 length equals 16 residues. The CDR3 bases are TGTGCCAGCAGGACTAGCGGGGACAATTACCAAGAGACCCAGTACTTC. It translates to CASRTSGDNYQETQYF.

The rearrangement joins TRBV4-2 to TRBJ1-2, with D possibly TRBD1 on 6 matching bases. There are 15 residues in the CDR3. V was shortened by 0 bases and J by 4 bases, with 12 bases between the two germline ends. From germline, CDR1 is LGHNA and CDR2 YNFKEQ. In nucleotides, the CDR3 is TGTGCCAGCAGCCAAGAGGGCAGGGGTAGCTATGGCTACACCTTC. Translating gives CASSQEGRGSYGYTF.

The rearrangement uses TRBV29-1 and TRBJ2-3; TRBD1 aligns across 7 bases. The germline gives CDR1 SQVTM, CDR2 ANQGSEA. The CDR3 runs to 14 residues. V dropped 4 bases and J dropped 2; count of bases not matched to a gene: 6. The CDR3 DNA is TGCAGCGTTGCAAGACAGGGAGCCACAGATACGCAGTATTTT. Its protein is CSVARQGATDTQYF.

This chain uses TRBV24-1 with TRBJ1-4, with D possibly being TRBD1 (6 bases). The CDR3 contains 15 residues. Trimming left V 9 bases short and J 3 bases short, with 16 bases between. Germline CDR1 reads KGHDR; CDR2 reads SFDVKD. The CDR3 DNA follows: TGTGCCACCTCCCCGGGGGGGGCGTCTAATGAAAAACTGTTTTTT. It specifies CATSPGGASNEKLFF.

The J gene is TRBJ1-1, the V gene TRBV13; 8 bases line up with TRBD1. After removal of 9 bases from V and 0 bases from J, the junction contained 6 bases not matched to a gene. From germline, CDR1 is PRHDT and CDR2 FYEKMQ (reference sequence). CDR3 size: 14 residues. CDR3 nucleotides: TGTGCCAGTCGACAGGGGATAATGAACACTGAAGCTTTCTTT. Translation gives CASRQGIMNTEAFF.